The 10 T cell receptor beta chains below come from one sample, sequenced in a study of blood T cell repertoires in COVID-19. Clones were read by immunoSEQ multiplex PCR, and TCRdb kept only the in-frame ones, dropping some. Among more than 250,000 clones, about nine tenths were seen once, and the ten largest hold 1%. Sequenced: peripheral blood. These TCRs come from a man between 45 and 60 years old with active or convalescent COVID-19.

The chain recombines TRBV5-1 with TRBJ2-2; maybe TRBD1 (5 bases). V was trimmed by 0 bases and J by 1 base, leaving 10 bases between them. Germline V gene lookup returns CDR1 SGHRS and CDR2 YFSETQ. This CDR3 has 16 amino acids. The CDR3 loop is CASSLVGDLNTGELFF. For the CDR3, the DNA is TGCGCCAGCAGCTTGGTAGGGGATTTGAACACCGGGGAGCTGTTTTTT.

The chain employs TRBV7-8 and TRBJ2-3; no firm D call. V was clipped by 3 bases and J by 5 bases, with 9 bases between them. The germline V gene encodes CDR1 SGHVS and CDR2 FQNEAQ. The CDR3 runs to 13 residues. CDR3 DNA sequence: TGTGCCAGCAGCTTTGAACCAGGAGATACGCAGTATTTT. Its translation: CASSFEPGDTQYF.

The rearrangement links TRBV2 to TRBJ2-2, with D possibly matching TRBD2 (5 bases). V gave up 3 bases and J gave up 4 bases, with 9 bases separating them. CDR3 size: 14 residues. Germline values: CDR1 SNHLY, CDR2 FYNNEI. DNA for the CDR3: TGTGCCAGCAGTGACCCCCGGGGCACCGGGGAGCTGTTTTTT. Translated: CASSDPRGTGELFF.

The rearrangement joins TRBV19 to TRBJ2-6, with a weak D call TRBD2 (6 bases). This CDR3 is built from 17 residues. V dropped 1 base and J dropped 2 bases, with 12 bases sitting between them. Looked up from germline, CDR1 is LNHDA and CDR2 is SQIVND (reference sequence). CDR3 DNA sequence: TGTGCCAGTAGTATAGTCAACGGGAGTCCTGGGGCCAACGTCCTGACTTTC. Its protein is CASSIVNGSPGANVLTF.

The V call is TRBV2, the J call TRBJ1-5; D unresolved. V was pared by 1 base and J by 3 bases, with 10 bases between. The CDR3 totals 15 residues. In germline, CDR1 is SNHLY, CDR2 FYNNEI. The CDR3 DNA sequence: TGTGCCAGCAGTGAAGGTGGGCAGGACAATCAGCCCCAGCATTTT. It codes for CASSEGGQDNQPQHF. The whole variable domain, filled in from reference TRBV2 and TRBJ1-5, reads EPEVTQTPSHQVTQMGQEVILRCVPISNHLYFYWYRQILGQKVEFLVSFYNNEISEKSEIFDDQFSVERPDGSNFTLKIRSTKLEDSAMYFCASSEGGQDNQPQHFGDGTRLSIL.

The rearrangement joins TRBV7-2 to TRBJ2-1, with 7 bases lining up with TRBD1. With V trimmed by 0 bases and J by 1 base, 12 bases remained unmatched. Germline CDR1 reads SGHTA; CDR2 reads FQGNSA. The CDR3 extends over 19 amino acids. The CDR3 region is CASSLALRGSDRSYNEQFF. In DNA, the CDR3 is TGTGCCAGCAGCTTAGCGCTCAGGGGGTCTGATCGGTCCTACAATGAGCAGTTCTTC.

The chain couples TRBV10-2 to TRBJ2-3; 8 bases line up with TRBD2. The CDR3 is 13 amino acids. V was pared by 7 bases and J by 4 bases, with 4 bases of the junction left unmatched. The germline CDR1 and CDR2 sequences are WSHSY and SAAADI. This CDR3 is CASTAAGADTQYF. In DNA form, the CDR3 reads TGCGCCAGCACAGCAGCGGGAGCAGATACGCAGTATTTT.

A word on this clone: The identical CDR3 is also encoded by other nucleotide sequences in the sample. The rearrangement uses TRBV11-2 and TRBJ2-7, with 7 bases fitting TRBD1. Per germline, CDR1 SGHAT and CDR2 FQNNGV. The CDR3 totals 14 residues. With V trimmed by 1 base and J by 1 base, 1 base remained unmatched. CDR3 loop: CASSLVRGSYEQYF. For the CDR3, the DNA is TGTGCCAGCAGCTTAGTCAGGGGGTCCTACGAGCAGTACTTC.

The chain links TRBV10-1 to TRBJ2-3; TRBD2 matches at 12 bases. Germline CDR1 WNHNN, CDR2 SYGVQD (reference sequence). Trimming at V came to 6 bases and at J to 2 bases, leaving 9 bases not matched to a gene. The CDR3 has 17 amino acids. CDR3 sequence reads: CASSGGTSGSVTDTQYF. In nucleotides, the CDR3 is TGCGCCAGCAGCGGGGGGACTAGCGGGTCGGTCACAGATACGCAGTATTTT.

The V and J genes are TRBV29-1 and TRBJ1-1; maybe TRBD1 (5 bases). CDR1 and CDR2 from the germline V gene are SQVTM and ANQGSEA. The CDR3 consists of 12 residues. CDR3 sequence: CGAVGWKTEAFF. The DNA for the CDR3 is TGCGGGGCCGTAGGGTGGAAGACTGAAGCTTTCTTT. The entire variable domain, with the rest obtained from reference TRBV29-1 and TRBJ1-1, is as follows: SAVISQKPSRDICQRGTSLTIQCQVDSQVTMMFWYRQQPGQSLTLIATANQGSEATYESGFVIDKFPISRPNLTFSTLTVSNMSPEDSSIYLCGAVGWKTEAFFGQGTRLTVV.